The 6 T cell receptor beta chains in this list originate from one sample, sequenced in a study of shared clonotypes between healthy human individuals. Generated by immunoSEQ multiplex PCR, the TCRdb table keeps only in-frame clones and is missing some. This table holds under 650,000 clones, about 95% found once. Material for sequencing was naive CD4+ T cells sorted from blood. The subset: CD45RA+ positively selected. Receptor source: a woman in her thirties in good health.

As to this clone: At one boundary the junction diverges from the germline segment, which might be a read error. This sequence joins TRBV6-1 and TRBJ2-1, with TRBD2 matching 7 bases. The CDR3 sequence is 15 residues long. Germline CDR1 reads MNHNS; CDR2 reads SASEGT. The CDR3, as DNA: TGTGCCAGCAGCGAAGGTATGGCAGCGGGAAATGAGCAGTTCTTC. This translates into CASSEGMAAGNEQFF.

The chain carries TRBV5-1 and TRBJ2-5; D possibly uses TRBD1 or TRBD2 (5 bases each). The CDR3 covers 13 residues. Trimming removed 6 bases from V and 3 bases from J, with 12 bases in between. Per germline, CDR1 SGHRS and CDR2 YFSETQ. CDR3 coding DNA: TGCGCCAGCACCCCCGGGGCAAAAGAGACCCAGTACTTC. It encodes CASTPGAKETQYF.

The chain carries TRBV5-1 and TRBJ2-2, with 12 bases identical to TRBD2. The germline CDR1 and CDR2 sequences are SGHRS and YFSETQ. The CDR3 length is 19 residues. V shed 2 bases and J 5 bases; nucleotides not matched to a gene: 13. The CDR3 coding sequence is TGCGCCAGCAGCTTACGGGGGACTAGCGGGTACGAGAGGACCGGGGAGCTGTTTTTT. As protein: CASSLRGTSGYERTGELFF.

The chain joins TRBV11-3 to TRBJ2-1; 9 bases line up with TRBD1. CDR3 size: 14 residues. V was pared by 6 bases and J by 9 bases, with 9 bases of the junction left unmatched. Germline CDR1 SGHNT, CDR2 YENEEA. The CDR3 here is CASSPPGTGIEQFF. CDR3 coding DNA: TGTGCCAGCAGTCCCCCCGGGACAGGGATTGAGCAGTTCTTC.

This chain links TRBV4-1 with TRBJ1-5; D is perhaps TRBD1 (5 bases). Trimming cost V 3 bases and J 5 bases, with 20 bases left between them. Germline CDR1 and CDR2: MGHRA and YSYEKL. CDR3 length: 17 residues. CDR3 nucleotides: TGCGCCAGCAGCCACAGGCCGGCGAACAGGAACGATCAGCCCCAGCATTTT. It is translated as CASSHRPANRNDQPQHF.

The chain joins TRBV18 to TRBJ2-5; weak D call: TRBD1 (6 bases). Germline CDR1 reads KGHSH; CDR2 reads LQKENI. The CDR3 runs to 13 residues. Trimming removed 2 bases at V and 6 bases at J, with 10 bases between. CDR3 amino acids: CASSPGGAKTQYF. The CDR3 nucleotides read TGTGCCAGCTCACCAGGGGGCGCGAAGACCCAGTACTTC.